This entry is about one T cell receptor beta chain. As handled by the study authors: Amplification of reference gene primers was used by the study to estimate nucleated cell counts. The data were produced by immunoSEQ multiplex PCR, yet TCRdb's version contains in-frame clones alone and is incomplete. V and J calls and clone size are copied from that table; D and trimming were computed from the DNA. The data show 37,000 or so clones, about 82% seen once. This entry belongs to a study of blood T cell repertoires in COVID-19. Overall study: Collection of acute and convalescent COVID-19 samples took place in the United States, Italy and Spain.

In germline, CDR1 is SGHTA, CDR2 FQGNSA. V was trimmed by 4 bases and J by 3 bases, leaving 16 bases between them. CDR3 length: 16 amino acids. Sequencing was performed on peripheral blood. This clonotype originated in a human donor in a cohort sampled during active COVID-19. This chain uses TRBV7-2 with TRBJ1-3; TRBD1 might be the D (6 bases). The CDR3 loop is CASSWIAGVGGNTIYF. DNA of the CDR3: TGTGCCAGCAGCTGGATCGCAGGGGTGGGTGGAAACACCATATATTTT.